The 18 T cell receptor beta chains below were found in one sample sequenced in a study of T-cell memory formation after mild COVID-19. One entry per CDR3 protein, called by TCRdb with MiXCR from the 5' RACE reads. This sample has fewer than 150,000 distinct CDR3 sequences; 13% to 15% occur once, and the top ten carry about 30%. The sequencing input was PBMCs or a T cell subset sorted from them (not recorded which). Every receptor here comes from an adult woman who had mild COVID-19 (a few samples of this study predate the infection). Cell type and time point are not known.

The V gene is TRBV7-3, the J gene TRBJ2-3; 8 nucleotides line up with TRBD2. Germline V CDR1 and CDR2: SGHTA, FQGTGA. Losses at the gene ends were 5 bases for V and 6 bases for J; bases not matched to a gene: 10. The CDR3 covers 15 residues. CDR3 nucleotide sequence: TGTGCCAGCAGCCCCCTCGGGGGGGCAGGGGATACGCAGTATTTT. Protein: CASSPLGGAGDTQYF. Full variable domain (outside the CDR3, taken from reference TRBV7-3 and TRBJ2-3): GAGVSQTPSNKVTEKGKYVELRCDPISGHTALYWYRQSLGQGPEFLIYFQGTGAADDSGLPNDRFFAVRPEGSVSTLKIQRTERGDSAVYLCASSPLGGAGDTQYFGPGTRLTVL.

This clonotype came up a few times. The genes are TRBV2 and TRBJ2-1, with unresolved D. The CDR3 is 13 residues long. The V and J ends lost 3 bases and 6 bases respectively, with 9 bases between them. Germline V gives CDR1 SNHLY, CDR2 FYNNEI. CDR3 sequence reads: CASSESRGNEQFF. The CDR3 region has the DNA TGTGCCAGCAGTGAGTCTAGAGGCAATGAGCAGTTCTTC.

V gene TRBV15 combines with J gene TRBJ2-3, with 12 bases matching TRBD1. There are 17 residues in the CDR3. J lost 4 bases, V lost 1 base, and 6 bases had no gene match. Germline-derived CDR1 and CDR2 are LNHNV and YYDKDF (reference sequence). The CDR3 reads CATSRGTGTGGSDTQYF. The CDR3 DNA reads TGTGCCACCAGCAGAGGAACCGGGACAGGGGGCTCAGATACGCAGTATTTT.

In this sample, this clonotype turned up a few times. J is TRBJ2-1 and V is TRBV13, with TRBD2 matching over 10 bases. The CDR3 length is 16 residues. Germline V gives CDR1 PRHDT, CDR2 FYEKMQ (reference sequence). The V segment lost 1 base and the J segment 4 bases; nucleotides outside the gene matches: 4. The CDR3 sequence: CASSLAPSGSYNEQFF. DNA of the CDR3: TGTGCCAGCAGCTTAGCTCCTAGCGGGAGTTACAATGAGCAGTTCTTC. Drawing the rest from reference TRBV13 and TRBJ2-1, the complete variable domain is AAGVIQSPRHLIKEKRETATLKCYPIPRHDTVYWYQQGPGQDPQFLISFYEKMQSDKGSIPDRFSAQQFSDYHSELNMSSLELGDSALYFCASSLAPSGSYNEQFFGPGTRLTVL.

The sample holds many counts of this clonotype. The chain is built from TRBV20-1 and TRBJ2-3; the match to TRBD1 covers 7 bases. Germline assignment: CDR1 DFQATT and CDR2 SNEGSKA (reference sequence). V was pared by 4 bases and J by 0 bases, with 7 bases of the junction left unmatched. CDR3 size: 15 residues. For the CDR3, the DNA is TGCAGTGCTACTAAGACAGGGACCAGCACAGATACGCAGTATTTT. Translated, it gives CSATKTGTSTDTQYF.

The V and J genes are TRBV2 and TRBJ1-4; D uncertain. Germline V gene sequence: CDR1 SNHLY, CDR2 FYNNEI. V dropped 3 bases and J dropped 0 bases, with 8 bases sitting between them. The CDR3 has 15 residues. CDR3: CASSDGDATNEKLFF. CDR3 DNA sequence: TGTGCCAGCAGTGATGGCGATGCAACTAATGAAAAACTGTTTTTT.

The table lists this clonotype with a few counts. V usage is TRBV7-6 and J usage is TRBJ2-1; 11 nucleotides agree with TRBD2. Germline V gives CDR1 SGHVS, CDR2 FNYEAQ. Trimming removed 5 bases from V and 5 bases from J; junction bases left unmatched: 14. The CDR3 sequence is 18 residues long. The CDR3 DNA follows: TGTGCCAGCAGCACCACGACTAGCGGGGCCCCAGGGAACAATGAGCAGTTCTTC. The encoded protein is CASSTTTSGAPGNNEQFF.

The CDR3 DNA follows: TGTGCCAGCAGTGAACAGGGGGCGCGGGAGCAGTACTTC. Amino acid sequence: CASSEQGAREQYF. The rearrangement links TRBV6-1 to TRBJ2-7; TRBD1 matches 8 bases. Germline assignment: CDR1 MNHNS and CDR2 SASEGT. This CDR3 comprises 13 residues. Trimming removed 2 bases from V and 7 bases from J; junction bases left unmatched: 4.

V usage is TRBV4-1 and J usage is TRBJ1-5, with 9 bases aligning to TRBD1. Germline values: CDR1 MGHRA, CDR2 YSYEKL. The CDR3 sequence is 15 residues long. The J segment lost 6 bases and the V segment lost 0 bases, leaving 3 bases of the junction unmatched. The CDR3 region is CASSQETGGLQPQHF. For the CDR3, the DNA is TGCGCCAGCAGCCAAGAGACAGGGGGACTTCAGCCCCAGCATTTT.

The CDR3 DNA sequence: TGTGCCAGCAGCGTAGGAGCGGGACAGGCCTACGAGCAGTACTTC. Translating gives CASSVGAGQAYEQYF. J is TRBJ2-7 and V is TRBV9, with D tentatively TRBD1 (8 bases). Between the trimmed V and J ends, which lost 0 bases and 2 bases, there was a span of 12 bases. This CDR3 has 15 residues. Germline V gives CDR1 SGDLS, CDR2 YYNGEE.

The V call is TRBV5-5, the J call TRBJ2-3, with 7 positions matching TRBD1. The CDR3 is made up of 15 amino acids. The trim removed 0 bases at V and 1 base at J, leaving 2 bases unmatched. CDR1 is SGHKS, CDR2 YYEKEE, per germline (reference sequence). The CDR3 reads CASSLDGTGTDTQYF. The CDR3 DNA reads TGTGCCAGCAGCTTGGACGGGACAGGCACAGATACGCAGTATTTT.

This clonotype has a handful of counts. V gene TRBV6-1 combines with J gene TRBJ1-2; D unclear. CDR3 length equals 15 residues. The germline V gene has CDR1 MNHNS and CDR2 SASEGT. Trimming pared 2 bases from V and 7 bases from J, leaving 17 bases between. As DNA, the CDR3 is TGTGCCAGCAGTGAATCGCGAGGGTCTTTCGCTGGCTACACCTTC. As protein: CASSESRGSFAGYTF.

This clonotype was found a few times. The chain joins TRBV7-9 to TRBJ1-5; D not certain. From germline, CDR1 is SEHNR and CDR2 FQNEAQ (reference sequence). Trimming took off 4 bases at V and 0 bases at J, with 10 bases between the two ends. The CDR3 spans 15 residues. The chain's CDR3 is CASSSGRDSNQPQHF. In nucleotides, the CDR3 is TGTGCCAGCAGCTCCGGACGGGATAGCAATCAGCCCCAGCATTTT.

The V gene is TRBV3-1, the J gene TRBJ2-4, with 13 bases identical to TRBD2. V lost 2 bases and J lost 0; bases outside the gene matches: 10. Germline CDR1 LGHDT, CDR2 YNNKEL (reference sequence). The CDR3 loop spans 20 amino acids. In DNA form, the CDR3 reads TGTGCCAGCAGCCAAACATCCGGGACTAGCGGGACTGTAGCCAAAAACATTCAGTACTTC. Its translation is CASSQTSGTSGTVAKNIQYF.

The gene calls are TRBV7-9 and TRBJ2-4; D call uncertain. Germline V CDR1 and CDR2: SEHNR, FQNEAQ (reference sequence). V dropped 5 bases and J dropped 0 bases, with 14 bases sitting between them. The CDR3 has 16 amino acids. Here the CDR3 reads CASSPTWAEAKNIQYF. In nucleotides, the CDR3 is TGTGCCAGCAGCCCGACGTGGGCAGAAGCCAAAAACATTCAGTACTTC.

This clonotype came up a few times. The rearrangement joins TRBV29-1 to TRBJ2-7, with 9 nucleotides matching TRBD1. The V gene's germline CDR1 is SQVTM and CDR2 ANQGSEA. The V and J ends lost 6 bases and 3 bases, in that order; junction bases with no gene match: 9. The CDR3 extends over 14 amino acids. The CDR3 DNA is TGCAGCGTCTGCCCGACAGGGGGTATCTACGAGCAGTACTTC. Translated: CSVCPTGGIYEQYF.

This clonotype occurred a few times. V usage is TRBV4-1 and J usage is TRBJ1-2, with 8 bases aligning to TRBD1. The CDR3 runs 14 residues. Trimming removed 0 bases from V and 6 bases from J; junction bases left unmatched: 3. Germline V CDR1 and CDR2: MGHRA, YSYEKL. CDR3 DNA sequence: TGCGCCAGCAGCCAAGACCAGGGGGCAGATGGCTACACCTTC. Translation gives CASSQDQGADGYTF.

At least ten counts were recorded for this clonotype. The chain carries TRBV20-1 and TRBJ2-7; 7 nucleotides line up with TRBD2. The CDR3 sequence is 17 residues long. After removal of 0 bases from V and 0 bases from J, the junction contained 11 bases not matched to a gene. CDR1 is DFQATT and CDR2 is SNEGSKA in the germline V gene (reference sequence). The CDR3 DNA reads TGCAGTGCTAGAGATCGGTGGAGCGGGGACTCCTCCTACGAGCAGTACTTC. Protein product: CSARDRWSGDSSYEQYF.